These T cell receptor beta chains were read from a single sample in a study of T cells in localized non-small cell lung cancer. The repertoire was sequenced with immunoSEQ multiplex PCR; TCRdb's copy has only in-frame clones and lacks some. Among under 35,000 clones listed, roughly 90% were seen once. Sequencing used peripheral blood mononuclear cells, obtained before any cancer treatment. Receptors originate from a woman aged 40-70 years with stage III lung adenocarcinoma. CDR3s leave out the opening cysteine and the closing phenylalanine or tryptophan.

TRBV7-9	13	ASSPGTGLSNEQF
TRBV28	12	ASSSPGTGNTIY
TRBV5-1	14	ASSSDSGTFNSPLH
TRBV27	15	ASSFPRTSGGAYEQY
TRBV5-1	12	ASSFGANTGELF
TRBV14	11	ASSGHLNTEAF
TRBV6-7	18	ASSYSWLRPGQGFSDTQY
TRBV28	10	ASSSESHEQY
TRBV7-9	15	ASSLFLSWAANTEAF
TRBV7-2	12	ASSLQGANYGYT
TRBV7-2	13	ASSPRRGLEEKLF
TRBV11-3	12	ASSSRLHTGELF
TRBV9	13	ASSGTGLSNQPQH
TRBV2	13	ASSGDRGRTDTQY
TRBV19	13	ASSPHTQLSWGQF
TRBV11-2	12	ASSLVSEGEKLF
TRBV15	13	ATSREGQSRNIQY
TRBV7-3	16	ASSLLIQGYPNTDTQY
TRBV28	12	ASSLFHSNQPQH
TRBV30	12	AWSRVSSYNEQF
TRBV7-9	13	ASSRPTGEAGELF
TRBV9	12	ASSPRPGEETQY
TRBV9	15	ASSVDGGGAYQETQY
TRBV4-2	18	ASSQGPMLAGETPTGELF
TRBV7-2	11	ASSLVIGEGYT
TRBV5-1	16	ASSLKLGGLANGGELF
TRBV7-8	14	ASSLVGNLGVGIQY
TRBV4-1	13	ASSQARGLDSPLH